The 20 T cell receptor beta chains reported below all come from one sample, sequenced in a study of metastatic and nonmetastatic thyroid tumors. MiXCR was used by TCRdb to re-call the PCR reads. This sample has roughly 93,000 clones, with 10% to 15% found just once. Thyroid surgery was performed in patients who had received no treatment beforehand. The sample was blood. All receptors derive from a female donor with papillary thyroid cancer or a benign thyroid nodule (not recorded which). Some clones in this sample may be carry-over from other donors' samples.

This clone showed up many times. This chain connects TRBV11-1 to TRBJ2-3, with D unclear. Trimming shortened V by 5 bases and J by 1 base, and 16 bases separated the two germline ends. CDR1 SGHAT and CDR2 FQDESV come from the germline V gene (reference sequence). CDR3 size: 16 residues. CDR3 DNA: TGTGCCAGCAGCCCGAGTGGGTCGTCTGGCACAGATACGCAGTATTTT. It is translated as CASSPSGSSGTDTQYF.

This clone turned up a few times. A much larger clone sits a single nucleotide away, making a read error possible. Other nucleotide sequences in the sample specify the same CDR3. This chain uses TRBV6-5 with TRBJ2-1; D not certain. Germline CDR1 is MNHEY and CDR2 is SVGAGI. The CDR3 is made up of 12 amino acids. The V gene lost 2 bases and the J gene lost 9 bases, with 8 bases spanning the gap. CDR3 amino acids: CASSYQVGEQFF. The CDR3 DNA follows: TGTGCCAGCAGTTACCAAGTTGGTGAGCAGTTCTTC.

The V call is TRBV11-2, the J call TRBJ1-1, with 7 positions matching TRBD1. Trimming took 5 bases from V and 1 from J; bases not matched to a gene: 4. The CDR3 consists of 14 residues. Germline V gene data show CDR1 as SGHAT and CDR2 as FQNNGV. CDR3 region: CASSPRDRNTEAFF. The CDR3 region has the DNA TGTGCCAGCAGCCCCCGGGACAGGAACACTGAAGCTTTCTTT.

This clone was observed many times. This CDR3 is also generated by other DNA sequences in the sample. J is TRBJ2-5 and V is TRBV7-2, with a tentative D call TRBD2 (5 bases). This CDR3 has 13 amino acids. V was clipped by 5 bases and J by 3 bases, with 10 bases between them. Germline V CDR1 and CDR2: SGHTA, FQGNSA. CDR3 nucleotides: TGTGCCAGCAGCCCCCTCGGGGAAGAGACCCAGTACTTC. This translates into CASSPLGEETQYF.

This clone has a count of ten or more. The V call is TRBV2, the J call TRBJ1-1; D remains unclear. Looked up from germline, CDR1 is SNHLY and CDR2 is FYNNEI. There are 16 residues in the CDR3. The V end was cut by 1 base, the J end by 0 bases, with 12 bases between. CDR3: CASSEGLFGMNTEAFF. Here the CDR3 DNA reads TGTGCCAGCAGTGAAGGCCTATTTGGAATGAACACTGAAGCTTTCTTT.

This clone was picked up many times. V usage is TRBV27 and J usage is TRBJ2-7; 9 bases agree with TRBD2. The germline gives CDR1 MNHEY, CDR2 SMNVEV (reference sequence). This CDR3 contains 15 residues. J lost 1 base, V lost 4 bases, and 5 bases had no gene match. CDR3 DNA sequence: TGTGCCAGCAGTTCACCGGGACTAGCTTCCTACGAGCAGTACTTC. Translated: CASSSPGLASYEQYF.

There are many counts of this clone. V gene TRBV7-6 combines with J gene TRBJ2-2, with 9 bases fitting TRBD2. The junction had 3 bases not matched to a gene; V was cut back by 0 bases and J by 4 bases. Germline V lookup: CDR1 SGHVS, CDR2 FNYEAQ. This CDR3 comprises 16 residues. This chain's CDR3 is CASSLARGRVTGELFF. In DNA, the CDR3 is TGTGCCAGCAGCTTAGCCCGCGGGAGGGTCACCGGGGAGCTGTTTTTT.

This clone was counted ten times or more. Here the CDR3 reads CASRLTRGVFEQYF. Here the CDR3 DNA reads TGTGCCAGCAGACTCACTAGGGGAGTGTTCGAGCAGTACTTC. The chain uses TRBV7-2 and TRBJ2-7; the D call may be TRBD1 or TRBD2 (5 bases each). Germline loops: CDR1 SGHTA, CDR2 FQGNSA. The V end was cut by 6 bases, the J end by 6 bases, with 18 bases between. This CDR3 spans 14 amino acids.

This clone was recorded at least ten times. The CDR3 reads CASSLGSTTGELFF. The CDR3 nucleotides are TGTGCCAGCAGTTTAGGGAGCACCACCGGGGAGCTGTTTTTT. V gene TRBV28 combines with J gene TRBJ2-2; D possibly corresponds to TRBD2 (5 bases). CDR3 length: 14 amino acids. CDR1 is MDHEN, CDR2 SYDVKM, per germline. The V end was cut by 2 bases, the J end by 4 bases, with 8 bases between.

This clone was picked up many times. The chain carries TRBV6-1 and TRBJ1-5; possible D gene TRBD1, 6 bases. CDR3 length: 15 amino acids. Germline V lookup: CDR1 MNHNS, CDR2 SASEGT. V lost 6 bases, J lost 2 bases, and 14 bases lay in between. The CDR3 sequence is CASRQGSVGNQPQHF. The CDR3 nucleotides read TGTGCCAGCAGGCAGGGGAGTGTAGGCAATCAGCCCCAGCATTTT.

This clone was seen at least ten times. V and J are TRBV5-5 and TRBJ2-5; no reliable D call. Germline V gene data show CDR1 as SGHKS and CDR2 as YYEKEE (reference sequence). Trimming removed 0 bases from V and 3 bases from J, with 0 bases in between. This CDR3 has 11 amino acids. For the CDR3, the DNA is TGTGCCAGCAGCTTGGAAGAGACCCAGTACTTC. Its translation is CASSLEETQYF.

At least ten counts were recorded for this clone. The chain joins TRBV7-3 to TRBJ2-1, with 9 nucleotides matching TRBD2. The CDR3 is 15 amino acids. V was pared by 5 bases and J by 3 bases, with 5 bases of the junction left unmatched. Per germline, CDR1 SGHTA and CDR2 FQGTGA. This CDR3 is CASSPTSGYYNEQFF. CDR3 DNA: TGTGCCAGCAGCCCGACTAGCGGATACTACAATGAGCAGTTCTTC.

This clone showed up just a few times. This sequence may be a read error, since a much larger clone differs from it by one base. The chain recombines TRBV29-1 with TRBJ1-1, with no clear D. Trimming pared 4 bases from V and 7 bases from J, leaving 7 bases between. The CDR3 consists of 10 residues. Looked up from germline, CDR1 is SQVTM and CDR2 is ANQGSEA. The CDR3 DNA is TGCAGCGTTGGTTTTATTGAAGCTTTCTTT. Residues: CSVGFIEAFF.

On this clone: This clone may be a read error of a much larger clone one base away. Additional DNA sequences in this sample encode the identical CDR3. CDR3 loop: CASSVHPVNYGYTF. The DNA for the CDR3 is TGTGCCAGCAGTGTACACCCAGTTAACTATGGCTACACCTTC. This chain connects TRBV9 to TRBJ1-2; D remains ambiguous. Germline lookup yields CDR1 SGDLS and CDR2 YYNGEE. The CDR3 extends over 14 amino acids. V lost 5 bases and J 1 base, leaving 12 bases between the germline ends. Using reference TRBV9 and TRBJ1-2 for the parts outside the CDR3, the full variable domain is DSGVTQTPKHLITATGQRVTLRCSPRSGDLSVYWYQQSLDQGLQFLIQYYNGEERAKGNILERFSAQQFPDLHSELNLSSLELGDSALYFCASSVHPVNYGYTFGSGTRLTVV.

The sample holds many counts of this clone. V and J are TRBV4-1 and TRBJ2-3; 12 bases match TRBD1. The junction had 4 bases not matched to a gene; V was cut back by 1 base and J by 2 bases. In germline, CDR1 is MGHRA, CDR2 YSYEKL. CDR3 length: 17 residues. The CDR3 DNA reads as TGCGCCAGCAGCCAAGGGCCGGGACAGGGGGCCACAGATACGCAGTATTTT. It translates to CASSQGPGQGATDTQYF.

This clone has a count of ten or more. CDR3 DNA sequence: TGTGCCAGCAGCTCCCATTTTAGCGGGAGTAGCTACAATGAGCAGTTCTTC. Protein sequence: CASSSHFSGSSYNEQFF. This rearrangement joins TRBV7-2 to TRBJ2-1, with 9 positions matching TRBD2. J was trimmed by 3 bases and V by 4 bases; bases with no gene match: 10. Germline V gives CDR1 SGHTA, CDR2 FQGNSA. This CDR3 region has 17 residues.

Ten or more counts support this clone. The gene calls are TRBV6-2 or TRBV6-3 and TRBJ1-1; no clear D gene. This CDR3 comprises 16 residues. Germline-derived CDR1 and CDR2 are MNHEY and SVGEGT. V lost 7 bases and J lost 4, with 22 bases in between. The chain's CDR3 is CASTSNLRKRGTEAFF. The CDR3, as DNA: TGTGCCAGCACCTCCAATCTACGGAAGCGGGGCACTGAAGCTTTCTTT.

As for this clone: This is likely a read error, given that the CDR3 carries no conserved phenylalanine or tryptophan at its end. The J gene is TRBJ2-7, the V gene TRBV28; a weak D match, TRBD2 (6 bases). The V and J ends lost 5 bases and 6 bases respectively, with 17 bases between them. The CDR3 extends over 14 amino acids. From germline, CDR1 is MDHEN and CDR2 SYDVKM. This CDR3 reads CASSPGLSGSEQYS. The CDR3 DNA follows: TGTGCCAGCAGTCCCGGACTATCGGGAAGCGAGCAGTACTCC.

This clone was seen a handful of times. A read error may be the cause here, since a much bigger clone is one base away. CDR3 residues: CASSLSGALYGHTF. The CDR3 DNA reads TGTGCCAGCAGCTTATCCGGGGCTCTCTATGGCCACACCTTC. V is TRBV7-8 and J is TRBJ1-2; the D gene is possibly TRBD1 (5 bases). Looked up from germline, CDR1 is SGHVS and CDR2 is FQNEAQ. The CDR3 has 14 amino acids.

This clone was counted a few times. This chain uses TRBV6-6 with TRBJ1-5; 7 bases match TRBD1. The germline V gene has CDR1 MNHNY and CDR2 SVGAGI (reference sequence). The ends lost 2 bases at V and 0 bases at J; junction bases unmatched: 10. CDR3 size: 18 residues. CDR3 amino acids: CASSYATGEAYSNQPQHF. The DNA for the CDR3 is TGTGCCAGCAGTTACGCAACAGGGGAAGCTTATAGCAATCAGCCCCAGCATTTT.